The rows below give T cell receptor beta chains drawn from one sample of a study of blood T cells in healthy people across ages. TCRdb passed the 5' RACE reads through MiXCR, listing each CDR3 protein once. The sample lists about 930,000 distinct CDR3 sequences, about 29% occurring once. The sample was also linked to a second study, of T cells of mothers and their children.

Sequenced: blood. The receptors stem from a woman aged 40 to 49 in good health. CDR3s include the opening cysteine and the closing phenylalanine or tryptophan. The D gene is left open where the match is weak. Clone size, where shown, is once, few, many, or a class for clones that have expanded.

v_gene: TRBV7-2; d_gene: -; abundance: once; j_gene: TRBJ1-5; CDR3nt: TGTGTCAGCAGCTTAGCAGGGCCTGCCAATCAGCCCCAGCATTTT; CDR3aa: CVSSLAGPANQPQHF
v_gene: TRBV5-1; d_gene: -; abundance: many; j_gene: TRBJ2-3; CDR3nt: TGCGCCAGCAGCTTTACTGCGGGCGGAGAGGATACGCAGTATTTT; CDR3aa: CASSFTAGGEDTQYF
v_gene: TRBV6-5; d_gene: -; abundance: -; j_gene: TRBJ2-7; CDR3nt: TGTGCCAGCAGTTTCCACGGAGTTAGCTACGAGCAGTACTTC; CDR3aa: CASSFHGVSYEQYF
v_gene: TRBV4-2; d_gene: TRBD2; abundance: few; j_gene: TRBJ2-1; CDR3nt: TGTGCCAGCAGCCAACTAGCGGCGGGGGTAGCCTACAATGAGCAGTTCTTC; CDR3aa: CASSQLAAGVAYNEQFF
v_gene: TRBV20-1; d_gene: TRBD1; abundance: -; j_gene: TRBJ2-7; CDR3nt: TGCAGTGCTAGTCAGCCGGGACAGCTAGGTTACGAGCAGTACTTC; CDR3aa: CSASQPGQLGYEQYF
v_gene: TRBV28; d_gene: TRBD2; abundance: -; j_gene: TRBJ2-1; CDR3nt: TGTGCCAGCAGTCTGGGAGGCCCGAGCGGGAGAAGTAAGCAGTTCTTC; CDR3aa: CASSLGGPSGRSKQFF
v_gene: TRBV29-1; d_gene: -; abundance: many; j_gene: TRBJ1-1; CDR3nt: TGCAGCGTTAAAGGACAGCTGAACACTGAAGCTTTCTTT; CDR3aa: CSVKGQLNTEAFF
v_gene: TRBV6-4; d_gene: -; abundance: -; j_gene: TRBJ2-5; CDR3nt: TGTGCCAGCAGTCCGGAGACGGGGGAGGCCCAGTACTTC; CDR3aa: CASSPETGEAQYF
v_gene: TRBV7-2; d_gene: -; abundance: many; j_gene: TRBJ2-1; CDR3nt: TGTGCCAGCAGCTTAGTTGGGGGGAATGAGCAGTTCTTC; CDR3aa: CASSLVGGNEQFF
v_gene: TRBV20-1; d_gene: -; abundance: -; j_gene: TRBJ2-1; CDR3nt: TGCAGTGCCGGATGGGGTACCAATGAGCAGTTCTTC; CDR3aa: CSAGWGTNEQFF
v_gene: TRBV20-1; d_gene: TRBD2; abundance: -; j_gene: TRBJ2-1; CDR3nt: TGCAGTGCTAGGGATAGGACTAGCGGGAGAAATGAGCAGTTCTTC; CDR3aa: CSARDRTSGRNEQFF
v_gene: TRBV7-3; d_gene: -; abundance: few; j_gene: TRBJ2-3; CDR3nt: TGTGCCAGCAGCCAGGGACCCCACTCGGGAGATACGCAGTATTTT; CDR3aa: CASSQGPHSGDTQYF
v_gene: TRBV7-2; d_gene: TRBD1; abundance: -; j_gene: TRBJ2-5; CDR3nt: TGTGCCAGCAGCCCCCAGACAGGGCCAGAGACCCAGTACTTC; CDR3aa: CASSPQTGPETQYF
v_gene: TRBV7-2; d_gene: TRBD2; abundance: -; j_gene: TRBJ2-7; CDR3nt: TGTGCCAGCAGCTTAGCGGGGACTAGCGGGGGGTACAATGAGCAGTACTTC; CDR3aa: CASSLAGTSGGYNEQYF
v_gene: TRBV5-1; d_gene: -; abundance: few; j_gene: TRBJ2-7; CDR3nt: TGCGCCAGCAGCGCAGTAGGGGGGGGGCTGAGGAACGGGCAGTACTTC; CDR3aa: CASSAVGGGLRNGQYF
v_gene: TRBV30; d_gene: -; abundance: few; j_gene: TRBJ2-5; CDR3nt: TGTGCCTGGAGTAGTGGGTTTGGGGCCCAGTACTTC; CDR3aa: CAWSSGFGAQYF
v_gene: TRBV29-1; d_gene: -; abundance: -; j_gene: TRBJ2-5; CDR3nt: TGCAGCGTATCGGAAGAGACCCAGTACTTC; CDR3aa: CSVSEETQYF
v_gene: TRBV11-1; d_gene: TRBD1; abundance: many; j_gene: TRBJ2-1; CDR3nt: TGTGCCAGCAGCTTATTCGATGCCGGGACAGGCCTTGGTGAGCAGTTCTTC; CDR3aa: CASSLFDAGTGLGEQFF
v_gene: TRBV20-1; d_gene: TRBD2; abundance: many; j_gene: TRBJ2-1; CDR3nt: TGCAGTGCTGGGCTTGGGGCGGGGGGACGCTCCTACAATGAGCAGTTCTTC; CDR3aa: CSAGLGAGGRSYNEQFF
v_gene: TRBV10-3; d_gene: TRBD1; abundance: many; j_gene: TRBJ2-7; CDR3nt: TGTGCCATCAGTGAGTCTGGGACAGGGGTCGACGAGCAGTACTTC; CDR3aa: CAISESGTGVDEQYF
v_gene: TRBV6-4; d_gene: -; abundance: many; j_gene: TRBJ1-1; CDR3nt: TGTGCCAGCAAGGTGGACAGCAATTTGAACACTGAAGCTTTCTTT; CDR3aa: CASKVDSNLNTEAFF
v_gene: TRBV5-4; d_gene: TRBD2; abundance: -; j_gene: TRBJ2-5; CDR3nt: TGTGCCAGCAGCTTGGAGTCCGGGACTAGCGGGACCCAGTACTTC; CDR3aa: CASSLESGTSGTQYF
v_gene: TRBV12-3/TRBV12-4; d_gene: TRBD2; abundance: -; j_gene: TRBJ2-3; CDR3nt: TGTGCCAGCAGTTTTAGGGGAGGGCGGGGGGTCACAGATACGGAGTATTTT; CDR3aa: CASSFRGGRGVTDTEYF
v_gene: TRBV6-1; d_gene: -; abundance: once; j_gene: TRBJ1-1; CDR3nt: TGTGCCAGCAGTGCCATGGGGGAAATGAACACTGAAGCTTTCTTT; CDR3aa: CASSAMGEMNTEAFF
v_gene: TRBV29-1; d_gene: TRBD2; abundance: many; j_gene: TRBJ2-1; CDR3nt: TGCAGCGTTGAAGATTTGACTAGCGGGTACAATGAGCAGTTCTTC; CDR3aa: CSVEDLTSGYNEQFF
v_gene: TRBV20-1; d_gene: -; abundance: -; j_gene: TRBJ1-1; CDR3nt: TGCAGTGCTAGAGAGCCCGGGGCAATGAACACTGAAGCTTTCTTT; CDR3aa: CSAREPGAMNTEAFF
v_gene: TRBV4-1; d_gene: -; abundance: many; j_gene: TRBJ2-4; CDR3nt: TGCGCCAGCAGCCGCGAGTTGGCCAAAAACATTCAGTACTTC; CDR3aa: CASSRELAKNIQYF
v_gene: TRBV14; d_gene: TRBD1; abundance: -; j_gene: TRBJ1-2; CDR3nt: TGTGCCAGCAGCCAAGAATTTAACAGACAGGGCGAGGGCTACACCTTC; CDR3aa: CASSQEFNRQGEGYTF
v_gene: TRBV21-1; d_gene: -; abundance: -; j_gene: TRBJ2-1; CDR3nt: TGTGCCAGCAGCAAACGAGCGGGGGGGCCGAATGAGCAGTTCTTC; CDR3aa: CASSKRAGGPNEQFF
v_gene: TRBV7-2; d_gene: -; abundance: few; j_gene: TRBJ1-2; CDR3nt: TGTGCCAGCAGTCCTACTATAGGGTACACCTTC; CDR3aa: CASSPTIGYTF
v_gene: TRBV5-1; d_gene: TRBD2; abundance: -; j_gene: TRBJ2-1; CDR3nt: TGCGCCAGCAGCTTGGCGGGACTAGCGGGGCCCCCTCGGCAGTTCTTC; CDR3aa: CASSLAGLAGPPRQFF
v_gene: TRBV10-3; d_gene: TRBD2; abundance: -; j_gene: TRBJ2-2; CDR3nt: TGTGCCTCAGGGGATTCGGGGGGGCCCACCGGGGAGCTGTTTTTT; CDR3aa: CASGDSGGPTGELFF
v_gene: TRBV4-1; d_gene: TRBD1; abundance: few; j_gene: TRBJ2-3; CDR3nt: TGCGCCAGCAGCCAAGTAGAAGGGGGCGCCAGAGATACGCAGTATTTT; CDR3aa: CASSQVEGGARDTQYF
v_gene: TRBV28; d_gene: -; abundance: few; j_gene: TRBJ2-3; CDR3nt: TGTGCCAGCGGTAGTTTGGTGGATACGCAGTATTTT; CDR3aa: CASGSLVDTQYF
v_gene: TRBV27; d_gene: -; abundance: -; j_gene: TRBJ2-1; CDR3nt: TGTGCCAGCCAGTGGGGTCTAACTCAAGAGACCCAGTTCTTC; CDR3aa: CASQWGLTQETQFF
v_gene: TRBV20-1; d_gene: -; abundance: few; j_gene: TRBJ1-6; CDR3nt: TGCAGTGCTAGATCTCAGGTTTCCTCTACCTCCAATTCACCCCTCCACTTT; CDR3aa: CSARSQVSSTSNSPLHF
v_gene: TRBV7-2; d_gene: -; abundance: -; j_gene: TRBJ2-1; CDR3nt: TGTGCCAGCAGCTTCCGAGCGGGCTACAATGAGCAGTTCTTC; CDR3aa: CASSFRAGYNEQFF
v_gene: TRBV7-3; d_gene: -; abundance: few; j_gene: TRBJ2-2; CDR3nt: TGTGCCAGCAGCTTATCCTCCGCCGGGGAGCTGTTTTTT; CDR3aa: CASSLSSAGELFF
v_gene: TRBV5-1; d_gene: TRBD2; abundance: few; j_gene: TRBJ2-5; CDR3nt: TGCGCCAGCAGCTTGGTGCCGACTAGCGGAACGGAGACCCAGTACTTC; CDR3aa: CASSLVPTSGTETQYF
v_gene: TRBV29-1; d_gene: -; abundance: many; j_gene: TRBJ1-1; CDR3nt: TGCAGCGTTGAATTCATCGGGGATGAAGCTTTCTTT; CDR3aa: CSVEFIGDEAFF
v_gene: TRBV5-1; d_gene: -; abundance: few; j_gene: TRBJ2-7; CDR3nt: TGCGCCAGCAGCTGGAGAGGGAACGAGCAGTACTTC; CDR3aa: CASSWRGNEQYF
v_gene: TRBV25-1; d_gene: -; abundance: -; j_gene: TRBJ2-1; CDR3nt: TGTGCCAGCAGTGAAGCGGAGAGCTCCTACAATGAGCAGTTCTTC; CDR3aa: CASSEAESSYNEQFF
v_gene: TRBV12-5; d_gene: -; abundance: few; j_gene: TRBJ2-1; CDR3nt: TGTGCTAGTGGTTTGAGACTATACAATGAGCAGTTCTTC; CDR3aa: CASGLRLYNEQFF
v_gene: TRBV27; d_gene: TRBD1; abundance: many; j_gene: TRBJ2-7; CDR3nt: TGTGCCAGCAGTGCCCCTGGGGACAGGAAACGGGAGCAGTACTTC; CDR3aa: CASSAPGDRKREQYF
v_gene: TRBV11-3; d_gene: -; abundance: -; j_gene: TRBJ1-1; CDR3nt: TGTGCCAGCAGCCCTGGGAGGGGCAGTACTGAAGCTTTCTTT; CDR3aa: CASSPGRGSTEAFF
v_gene: TRBV2; d_gene: -; abundance: few; j_gene: TRBJ1-2; CDR3nt: TGTGCCAGCAGTTGGGACACCGTCTATGGCTACACCTTC; CDR3aa: CASSWDTVYGYTF
v_gene: TRBV6-6; d_gene: -; abundance: -; j_gene: TRBJ2-6; CDR3nt: TGTGCCAACAGTTACAACGGGGCGGCAGGGGCCAACGTCCTGACTTTC; CDR3aa: CANSYNGAAGANVLTF
v_gene: TRBV6-1; d_gene: TRBD1; abundance: -; j_gene: TRBJ1-2; CDR3nt: TGTGCCAGCAGTGCCTCCGGGACAGTAGTTTATGGCTACACCTTC; CDR3aa: CASSASGTVVYGYTF